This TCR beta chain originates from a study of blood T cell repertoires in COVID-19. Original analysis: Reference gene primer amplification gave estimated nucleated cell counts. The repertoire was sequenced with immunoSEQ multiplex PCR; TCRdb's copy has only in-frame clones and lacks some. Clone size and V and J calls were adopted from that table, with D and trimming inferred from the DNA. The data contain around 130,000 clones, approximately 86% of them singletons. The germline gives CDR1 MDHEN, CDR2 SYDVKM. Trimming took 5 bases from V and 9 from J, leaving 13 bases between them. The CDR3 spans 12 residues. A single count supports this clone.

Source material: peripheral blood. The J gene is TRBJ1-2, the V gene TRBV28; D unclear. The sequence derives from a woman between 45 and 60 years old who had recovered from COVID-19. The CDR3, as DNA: TGTGCCAGCAGTCCCCGCGTGGGCAGCTACACCTTC. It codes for CASSPRVGSYTF.